The 24 T cell receptor beta chains presented below share a single source sample, sequenced in a study of CD8+ T cells in alopecia areata (dated by TCRdb to the late 2010s). Sample time point, as interpreted from the label and publication: baseline before oral tofacitinib. The protocol used for the library was the immunoSEQ multiplex PCR assay. For TCR sequencing, RNA was extracted from every sample and reverse transcribed into cDNA to serve as template. The table was pulled from immuneACCESS by TCRdb, which kept in-frame rearrangements only. Such tables lose some clones; where checked, under half of the loss comes from unresolved V genes, and the rest has no known cause. This sample lists over 100,000 clones; 45% to 50% were detected once. Roughly a sixth of the sample comes from the top ten. The specimen comprised CD8+ T cells sorted from blood, sampled at week 0. The receptors shown here come from a human donor with alopecia areata.

The V gene is TRBV19, the J gene TRBJ2-5; tentatively, D is TRBD1 (6 bases). Trimming took off 6 bases at V and 4 bases at J, with 15 bases between the two ends. The CDR3 has 14 amino acids. Germline loops: CDR1 LNHDA, CDR2 SQIVND (reference sequence). The CDR3 here is CASSWTARAETQYF. CDR3 bases: TGTGCCAGTAGCTGGACAGCCCGGGCAGAGACCCAGTACTTC.

The V and J genes are TRBV7-9 and TRBJ1-2; the D is unclear. CDR1 SEHNR and CDR2 FQNEAQ come from the germline V gene (reference sequence). The V and J ends lost 6 bases and 0 bases respectively, with 14 bases between them. The CDR3 loop spans 15 amino acids. The CDR3: CASSSDSGSNYGYTF. DNA of the CDR3: TGTGCCAGCAGTTCAGATAGTGGGTCTAACTATGGCTACACCTTC.

CDR3 in amino acids: CASSQGAGGRNNEQFF. The CDR3 nucleotides read TGCGCCAGCAGCCAAGGAGCGGGGGGGCGCAACAATGAGCAGTTCTTC. The rearrangement joins TRBV4-1 to TRBJ2-1; 10 nucleotides line up with TRBD2. Germline lookup yields CDR1 MGHRA and CDR2 YSYEKL. This CDR3 spans 16 amino acids. V shed 1 base and J 5 bases; nucleotides not matched to a gene: 5.

This clone was counted at least ten times. The rearrangement links TRBV5-1 to TRBJ2-1; 7 bases fit TRBD1. Losses at the gene ends were 7 bases for V and 15 bases for J; bases not matched to a gene: 16. Germline V gene data show CDR1 as SGHRS and CDR2 as YFSETQ. This CDR3 is 13 amino acids long. CDR3 residues: CASGDRVIGAWFF. The CDR3 DNA reads as TGCGCCAGCGGAGACAGGGTTATCGGGGCGTGGTTCTTC.

The chain uses TRBV7-6 and TRBJ2-5, with TRBD2 identical over 13 bases. The CDR3 is 16 amino acids. Germline trimming cut 4 bases from V and 2 bases from J; bases unmatched to any gene: 4. CDR1 and CDR2 (germline): SGHVS, FNYEAQ. This chain's CDR3 is CASSSRLAGGQETQYF. CDR3 nucleotides: TGTGCCAGCAGCTCCCGACTAGCGGGGGGACAAGAGACCCAGTACTTC.

This clone was detected only a few times. CDR3 residues: CASSPDSQETQYF. The CDR3 DNA follows: TGTGCCAGCAGTCCGGACAGCCAAGAGACCCAGTACTTC. V usage is TRBV7-9 and J usage is TRBJ2-5, with a weak D call TRBD1 (6 bases). CDR3 length: 13 residues. The V end was cut by 6 bases, the J end by 1 base, with 9 bases between. CDR1 and CDR2 from the germline V gene are SEHNR and FQNEAQ (reference sequence).

The V call is TRBV29-1, the J call TRBJ2-1; no clear D gene. V lost 2 bases and J lost 5, with 7 bases in between. The CDR3 sequence is 12 residues long. Germline-derived CDR1 and CDR2 are SQVTM and ANQGSEA. CDR3 loop: CSVEPRHNEQFF. The CDR3 nucleotides read TGCAGCGTTGAACCCCGCCACAATGAGCAGTTCTTC.

J is TRBJ1-2 and V is TRBV9, with D tentatively TRBD1 (5 bases). This CDR3 spans 13 amino acids. The germline V gene has CDR1 SGDLS and CDR2 YYNGEE. Trimming pared 0 bases from V and 8 bases from J, leaving 11 bases between. The CDR3, as DNA: TGTGCCAGCAGCGTAGAGGGGCATTACGGCTACACCTTC. This gives the protein CASSVEGHYGYTF. Together with reference TRBV9 and TRBJ1-2, the CDR3 gives the full variable domain: DSGVTQTPKHLITATGQRVTLRCSPRSGDLSVYWYQQSLDQGLQFLIQYYNGEERAKGNILERFSAQQFPDLHSELNLSSLELGDSALYFCASSVEGHYGYTFGSGTRLTVV.

Points on this clone: A junction boundary mismatches the germline segment, possibly from a read error. The chain is built from TRBV30 and TRBJ1-1, with 7 bases fitting TRBD1. Looked up from germline, CDR1 is GTSNPN and CDR2 is SVGIG (reference sequence). This CDR3 spans 15 amino acids. The CDR3 sequence is CGWSQGVGQNTEAFF. CDR3 nucleotides: TGTGGCTGGAGCCAGGGGGTAGGTCAGAACACTGAAGCTTTCTTT.

The chain links TRBV29-1 to TRBJ1-2; 8 bases line up with TRBD1. The germline gives CDR1 SQVTM, CDR2 ANQGSEA. The V segment lost 4 bases and the J segment 0 bases; nucleotides outside the gene matches: 1. The CDR3 extends over 13 amino acids. CDR3 region: CSVVTGANYGYTF. The CDR3 DNA is TGCAGCGTTGTGACAGGGGCTAACTATGGCTACACCTTC. The variable domain in full, with the rest retrieved from reference TRBV29-1 and TRBJ1-2, is SAVISQKPSRDICQRGTSLTIQCQVDSQVTMMFWYRQQPGQSLTLIATANQGSEATYESGFVIDKFPISRPNLTFSTLTVSNMSPEDSSIYLCSVVTGANYGYTFGSGTRLTVV.

The CDR3, as DNA: TGTGCCAGCTCACCACCGGACAGGGGGCATGAGACCCAGTACTTC. Residues: CASSPPDRGHETQYF. The V and J genes are TRBV18 and TRBJ2-5; TRBD1 agrees at 11 bases. The J segment lost 5 bases and the V segment lost 0 bases, leaving 2 bases of the junction unmatched. The CDR3 runs 15 residues. The germline CDR1 and CDR2 sequences are KGHSH and LQKENI.

This clone was counted a few times. This chain uses TRBV13 with TRBJ2-7; D is possibly TRBD1 (5 bases). The ends were cut back, 1 base at V and 2 bases at J, with 9 bases in the middle. The CDR3 loop spans 14 amino acids. Germline CDR1 and CDR2: PRHDT and FYEKMQ (reference sequence). The CDR3 loop reads CASSLADKTYEQYF. As DNA, the CDR3 is TGTGCCAGCAGCTTAGCGGACAAGACCTACGAGCAGTACTTC. Using reference TRBV13 and TRBJ2-7 for the parts outside the CDR3, the full variable domain is AAGVIQSPRHLIKEKRETATLKCYPIPRHDTVYWYQQGPGQDPQFLISFYEKMQSDKGSIPDRFSAQQFSDYHSELNMSSLELGDSALYFCASSLADKTYEQYFGPGTRLTVT.

The chain is built from TRBV30 and TRBJ1-2; D gene unclear. The germline V gene encodes CDR1 GTSNPN and CDR2 SVGIG (reference sequence). The CDR3 runs to 11 residues. The V end lost 1 base, the J end lost 8 bases, and 8 bases lay between the germline ends. The CDR3, as DNA: TGTGCCTGGAGTGAGGGTGTGGGCTACACCTTC. This gives the protein CAWSEGVGYTF.

V and J are TRBV29-1 and TRBJ2-7, with TRBD1 as a possible D gene (5 bases). This CDR3 region has 12 residues. The germline V gene has CDR1 SQVTM and CDR2 ANQGSEA. V was pared by 4 bases and J by 2 bases, with 9 bases between. Here the CDR3 reads CSVVDSPYEQYF. The CDR3 DNA is TGCAGCGTTGTCGACAGTCCCTACGAGCAGTACTTC.

The chain employs TRBV9 and TRBJ1-2, with 7 positions matching TRBD1. The germline gives CDR1 SGDLS, CDR2 YYNGEE. J gave up 0 bases and V 3 bases, and 11 bases lay outside the gene matches. CDR3 size: 17 residues. CDR3 region: CASSEPAGTAPNYGYTF. The CDR3 nucleotides read TGTGCCAGCAGCGAACCCGCGGGGACAGCACCTAACTATGGCTACACCTTC. Supplemented by reference TRBV9 and TRBJ1-2, the full variable domain reads DSGVTQTPKHLITATGQRVTLRCSPRSGDLSVYWYQQSLDQGLQFLIQYYNGEERAKGNILERFSAQQFPDLHSELNLSSLELGDSALYFCASSEPAGTAPNYGYTFGSGTRLTVV.

The chain joins TRBV11-1 to TRBJ2-5; tentatively, D is TRBD1 (6 bases). The CDR3 totals 12 residues. Trimming pared 5 bases from V and 4 bases from J, leaving 8 bases between. CDR1 is SGHAT and CDR2 is FQDESV in the germline V gene (reference sequence). The DNA for the CDR3 is TGTGCCAGCAGCCCGACAGGAGAGACCCAGTACTTC. It is translated as CASSPTGETQYF.

The chain recombines TRBV27 with TRBJ2-5; D is unclear. CDR1 is MNHEY, CDR2 SMNVEV, per germline (reference sequence). The CDR3 is made up of 13 amino acids. Trimming removed 5 bases from V and 6 bases from J, with 13 bases in between. CDR3 residues: CASSIKDNKTQYF. CDR3 nucleotides: TGTGCCAGCAGTATCAAGGATAACAAGACCCAGTACTTC.

The chain joins TRBV9 to TRBJ2-7; D is ambiguous. The CDR3 loop spans 15 amino acids. From germline, CDR1 is SGDLS and CDR2 YYNGEE. Trimming removed 1 base from V and 0 bases from J, with 11 bases in between. This CDR3 reads CASSVNDVSSYEQYF. The DNA for the CDR3 is TGTGCCAGCAGCGTAAACGACGTGAGCTCCTACGAGCAGTACTTC.

This clone was detected a few times. The rearrangement uses TRBV19 and TRBJ1-1, with a possible D match to TRBD1 (5 bases). The germline gives CDR1 LNHDA, CDR2 SQIVND (reference sequence). CDR3 length: 13 amino acids. V lost 7 bases and J lost 1, with 10 bases in between. Here the CDR3 reads CASTGGENTEAFF. The CDR3 nucleotides read TGTGCCAGTACTGGGGGGGAGAACACTGAAGCTTTCTTT.

The chain joins TRBV5-1 to TRBJ1-5; 9 bases agree with TRBD1. The CDR3 length is 17 residues. Germline-derived CDR1 and CDR2 are SGHRS and YFSETQ. The ends lost 3 bases at V and 1 base at J; junction bases unmatched: 8. In DNA, the CDR3 is TGCGCCAGCAGCTCGGGACAGGGAGAGGGGAGCAATCAGCCCCAGCATTTT. Its translation: CASSSGQGEGSNQPQHF.

This chain links TRBV29-1 with TRBJ2-7, with 8 bases that match TRBD1. The CDR3 runs to 15 residues. CDR1 is SQVTM, CDR2 ANQGSEA, per germline. V lost 1 base and J lost 2; bases outside the gene matches: 7. The CDR3 coding sequence is TGCAGCGTTGAAGGGACAGGGAAGTCAACCTACGAGCAGTACTTC. Translated: CSVEGTGKSTYEQYF.

This chain connects TRBV19 to TRBJ2-1, with D perhaps matching TRBD1 or TRBD2 (5 bases each). Per germline, CDR1 LNHDA and CDR2 SQIVND (reference sequence). V dropped 2 bases and J dropped 6 bases, with 11 bases sitting between them. The CDR3 has 14 amino acids. The CDR3 DNA reads as TGTGCCAGTAGTATATCGACTGGGGGCAATGAGCAGTTCTTC. Translation: CASSISTGGNEQFF.

This clone was observed a few times. The chain couples TRBV30 to TRBJ1-1; D uncertain. There are 12 residues in the CDR3. Germline CDR1 and CDR2: GTSNPN and SVGIG (reference sequence). The V end lost 3 bases, the J end lost 1 base, and 6 bases lay between the germline ends. CDR3 protein: CAWRRPNTEAFF. DNA for the CDR3: TGTGCCTGGAGGCGACCGAACACTGAAGCTTTCTTT.

This clone was counted only a few times. This sequence joins TRBV7-9 and TRBJ2-7, with D maybe TRBD2 (5 bases). The CDR3 contains 14 residues. Germline CDR1 is SEHNR and CDR2 is FQNEAQ (reference sequence). Trimming left V 3 bases short and J 6 bases short, with 15 bases between. CDR3 sequence (DNA): TGTGCCAGCAGCTTTGGACCGGAGGTTGGCGAGCAGTACTTC. The encoded protein is CASSFGPEVGEQYF.